The entry that follows covers one TCR beta chain sequence. This was the immunoSEQ v3 assay. The table came from immunoSEQ multiplex PCR; TCRdb's copy has only in-frame clones and leaves some out. The sample records approximately 23,000 clones, roughly three fifths being singletons. This CDR3 has 16 residues. The germline V and J ends were trimmed by 4 bases and 1 base, with 15 bases remaining between them. Germline V gene lookup returns CDR1 SGHRS and CDR2 YFSETQ. The data belong to a study of TIL therapy for anti-PD-1-resistant metastatic lung cancer. The sample's time point: pre-treatment sample, taken before nivolumab and TIL therapy. Tumor tissue came from excised metastases, mostly pleural nodules or supraclavicular lymph nodes.

Source: tumor tissue, taken at baseline. This chain links TRBV5-1 with TRBJ2-1, with D perhaps given as TRBD1 or TRBD2 (5 bases each). The sequence was collected from a woman aged 30-85 years with non-small cell lung cancer. The CDR3 region is CASSPRDAASYNEQFF. Here the CDR3 DNA reads TGCGCCAGCAGCCCCCGGGACGCCGCTTCCTACAATGAGCAGTTCTTC.